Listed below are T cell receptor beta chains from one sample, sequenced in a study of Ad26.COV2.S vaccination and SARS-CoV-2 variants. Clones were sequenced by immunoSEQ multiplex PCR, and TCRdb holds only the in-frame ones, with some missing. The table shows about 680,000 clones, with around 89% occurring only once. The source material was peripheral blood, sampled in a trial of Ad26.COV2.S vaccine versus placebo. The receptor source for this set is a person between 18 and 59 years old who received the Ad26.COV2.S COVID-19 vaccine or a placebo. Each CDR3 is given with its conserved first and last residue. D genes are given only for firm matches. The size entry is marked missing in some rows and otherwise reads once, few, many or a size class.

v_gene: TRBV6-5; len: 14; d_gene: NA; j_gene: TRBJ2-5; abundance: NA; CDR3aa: CASSLTTSGETQYF; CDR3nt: TGTGCCAGCAGCCTGACGACTAGTGGAGAGACCCAGTACTTC
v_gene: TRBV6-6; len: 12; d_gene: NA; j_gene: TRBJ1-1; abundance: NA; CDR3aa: CASSYSGARSFF; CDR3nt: TGTGCCAGCAGTTACTCGGGCGCCCGATCTTTCTTT
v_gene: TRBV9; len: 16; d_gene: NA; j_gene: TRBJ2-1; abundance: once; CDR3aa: CASSVGQGGTTEIRFF; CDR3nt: TGTGCCAGCAGCGTAGGGCAGGGGGGGACCACAGAAATTCGGTTCTTC
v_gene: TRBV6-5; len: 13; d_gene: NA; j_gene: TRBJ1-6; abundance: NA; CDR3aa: CAVSSTYNSPLHF; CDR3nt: TGTGCCGTCTCTAGCACCTATAATTCACCCCTCCACTTT
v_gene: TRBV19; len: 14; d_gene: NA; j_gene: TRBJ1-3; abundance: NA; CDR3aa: CASLTPGSGNTIYF; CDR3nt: TGTGCCAGTCTCACCCCAGGGTCAGGAAACACCATATATTTT
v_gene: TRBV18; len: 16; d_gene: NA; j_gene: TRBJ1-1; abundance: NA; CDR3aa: CASSPRTISGNTEAFF; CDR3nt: TGTGCCAGCTCACCCCGGACTATCTCGGGGAACACTGAAGCTTTCTTT
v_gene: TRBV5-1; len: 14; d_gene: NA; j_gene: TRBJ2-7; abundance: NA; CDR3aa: CASSGTGVSYEQYF; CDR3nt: TGCGCCAGCAGCGGGACCGGGGTCTCCTACGAGCAGTACTTC
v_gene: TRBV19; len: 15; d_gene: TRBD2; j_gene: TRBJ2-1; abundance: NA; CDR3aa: CASTPGDREGNEQFF; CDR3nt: TGTGCCAGTACCCCGGGGGATCGGGAGGGAAATGAGCAGTTCTTC
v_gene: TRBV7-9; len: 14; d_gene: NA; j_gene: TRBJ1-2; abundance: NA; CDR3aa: CASSLQGMGYGYTF; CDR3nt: TGTGCCAGCAGCTTACAGGGAATGGGCTATGGCTACACCTTC
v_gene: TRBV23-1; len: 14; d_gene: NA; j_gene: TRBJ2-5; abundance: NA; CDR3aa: CASRFLTGQETQYF; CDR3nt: TGCGCCAGCAGATTCTTGACAGGACAAGAGACCCAGTACTTC
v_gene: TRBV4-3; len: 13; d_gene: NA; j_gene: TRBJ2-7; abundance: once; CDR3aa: CASSQEGYYEQYF; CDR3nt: TGCGCCAGCAGCCAGGAGGGCTATTACGAGCAGTACTTC
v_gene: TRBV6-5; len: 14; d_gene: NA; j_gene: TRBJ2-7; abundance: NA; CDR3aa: CASRLGGSNYEQYF; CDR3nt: TGTGCCAGCCGCCTAGGGGGGAGCAACTACGAGCAGTACTTC
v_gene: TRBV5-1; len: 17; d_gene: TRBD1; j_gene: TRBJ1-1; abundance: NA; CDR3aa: CASSPLPTGESVTEAFF; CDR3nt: TGCGCCAGCAGCCCCCTACCTACAGGGGAAAGTGTCACTGAAGCTTTCTTT
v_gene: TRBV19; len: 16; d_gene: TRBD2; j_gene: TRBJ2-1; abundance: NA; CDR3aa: CASSIFLAGAYNEQFF; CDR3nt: TGTGCCAGTAGTATATTTCTAGCGGGGGCCTACAATGAGCAGTTCTTC
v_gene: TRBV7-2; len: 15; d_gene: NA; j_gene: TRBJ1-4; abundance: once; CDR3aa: CASSSRTALGEKLFF; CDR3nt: TGTGCCAGCAGCAGTAGGACGGCCTTGGGTGAAAAACTGTTTTTT
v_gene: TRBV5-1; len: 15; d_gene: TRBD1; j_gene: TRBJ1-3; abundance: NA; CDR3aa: CASSIGTGSANTIYF; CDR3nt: TGCGCCAGCAGCATAGGGACAGGGTCGGCGAACACCATATATTTT
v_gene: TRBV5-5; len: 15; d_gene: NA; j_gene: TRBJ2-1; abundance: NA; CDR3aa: CASSFGGSPAHEQFF; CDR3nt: TGTGCCAGCAGCTTTGGGGGTTCCCCGGCCCATGAGCAGTTCTTC
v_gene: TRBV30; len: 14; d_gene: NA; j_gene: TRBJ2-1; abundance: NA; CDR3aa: CAWSVLSSYNEQFF; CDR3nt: TGTGCCTGGAGTGTACTTAGCTCCTACAATGAGCAGTTCTTC
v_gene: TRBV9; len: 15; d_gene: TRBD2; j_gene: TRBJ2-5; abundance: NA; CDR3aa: CASSVSGGVTETQYF; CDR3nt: TGTGCCAGCAGCGTCAGCGGGGGGGTGACAGAGACCCAGTACTTC
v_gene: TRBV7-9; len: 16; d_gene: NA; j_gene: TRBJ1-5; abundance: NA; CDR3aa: CASSLGGSEDGQPQHF; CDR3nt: TGTGCCAGCAGCTTAGGGGGTAGTGAAGATGGGCAGCCCCAGCATTTT
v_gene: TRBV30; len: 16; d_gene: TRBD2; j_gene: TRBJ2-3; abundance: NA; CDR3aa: CAWSVRAGGRTDTQYF; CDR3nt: TGTGCCTGGAGTGTACGGGCGGGAGGGCGCACAGATACGCAGTATTTT
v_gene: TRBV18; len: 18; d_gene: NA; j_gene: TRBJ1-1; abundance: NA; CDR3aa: CASSSSGLIPLANTEAFF; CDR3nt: TGTGCCAGCTCATCCTCAGGGCTCATCCCACTTGCGAACACTGAAGCTTTCTTT
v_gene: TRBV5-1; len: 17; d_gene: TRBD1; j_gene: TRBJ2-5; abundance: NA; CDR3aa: CASSLGTGDYFQETQYF; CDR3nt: TGCGCCAGCAGCTTAGGGACAGGGGACTACTTTCAAGAGACCCAGTACTTC
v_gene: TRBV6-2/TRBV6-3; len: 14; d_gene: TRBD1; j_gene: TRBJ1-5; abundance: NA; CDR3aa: CASSVQGRNQPQHF; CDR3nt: TGTGCCAGCAGTGTACAGGGGAGGAATCAGCCCCAGCATTTT
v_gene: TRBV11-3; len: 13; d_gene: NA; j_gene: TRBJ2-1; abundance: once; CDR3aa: CASSRANDNEQFF; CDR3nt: TGTGCCAGCAGCCGGGCTAACGACAATGAGCAGTTCTTC
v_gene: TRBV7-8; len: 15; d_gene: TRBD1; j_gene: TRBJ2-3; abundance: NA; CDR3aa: CASSLRGQGAYTQYF; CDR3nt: TGTGCCAGCAGCTTGAGGGGACAGGGGGCATATACGCAGTATTTT
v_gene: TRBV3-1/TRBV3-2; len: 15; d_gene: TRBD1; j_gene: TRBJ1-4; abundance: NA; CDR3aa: CASSQNTGGYEKLFF; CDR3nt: TGTGCCAGCAGCCAAAACACAGGGGGTTATGAAAAACTGTTTTTT
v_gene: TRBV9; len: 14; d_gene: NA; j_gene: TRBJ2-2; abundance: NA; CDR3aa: CASSPRGGTGELFF; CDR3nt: TGTGCCAGCAGCCCCCGTGGGGGCACCGGGGAGCTGTTTTTT
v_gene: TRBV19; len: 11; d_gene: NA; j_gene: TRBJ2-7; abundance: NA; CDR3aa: CASRTGTQQYF; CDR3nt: TGTGCCAGTAGGACCGGCACTCAGCAGTACTTC
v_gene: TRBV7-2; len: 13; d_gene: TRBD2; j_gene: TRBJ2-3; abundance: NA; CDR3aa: CASSLVSGGPMSF; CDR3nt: TGTGCCAGCAGCTTAGTCAGCGGGGGTCCCATGTCTTTT
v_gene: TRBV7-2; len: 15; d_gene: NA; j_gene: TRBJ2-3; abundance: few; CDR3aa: CASSFAPVSTDTQYF; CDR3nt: TGTGCCAGCAGCTTTGCCCCGGTCAGCACAGATACGCAGTATTTT
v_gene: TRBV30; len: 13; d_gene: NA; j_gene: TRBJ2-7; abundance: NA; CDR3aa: CAWVGTPRDEQYF; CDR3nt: TGTGCCTGGGTCGGGACTCCCCGCGACGAGCAGTACTTC
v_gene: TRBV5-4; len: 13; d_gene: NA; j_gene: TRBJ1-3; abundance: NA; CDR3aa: CASSLIPGNTIYF; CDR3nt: TGTGCCAGCAGCTTAATTCCCGGAAACACCATATATTTT
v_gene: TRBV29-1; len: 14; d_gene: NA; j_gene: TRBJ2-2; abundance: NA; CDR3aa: CSVVRQSNTGELFF; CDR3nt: TGCAGCGTTGTTCGGCAGTCGAACACCGGGGAGCTGTTTTTT
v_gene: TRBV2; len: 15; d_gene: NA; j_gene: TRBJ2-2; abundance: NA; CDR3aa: CASTGVPRGTGELFF; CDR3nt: TGTGCCAGCACGGGGGTCCCCCGAGGGACCGGGGAGCTGTTTTTT
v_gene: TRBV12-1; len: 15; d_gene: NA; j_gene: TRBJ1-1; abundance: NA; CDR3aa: CASSLTSFWGTEAFF; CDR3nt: TGTGCCAGCAGCCTCACTAGCTTTTGGGGCACTGAAGCTTTCTTT
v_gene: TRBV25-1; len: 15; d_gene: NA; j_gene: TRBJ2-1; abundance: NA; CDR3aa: CASQFGQSGNNEQFF; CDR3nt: TGTGCCAGCCAATTCGGACAGTCTGGCAACAATGAGCAGTTCTTC
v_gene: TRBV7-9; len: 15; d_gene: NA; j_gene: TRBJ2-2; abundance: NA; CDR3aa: CASSSPTLNTGELFF; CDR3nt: TGTGCCAGCAGCTCCCCGACCCTCAACACCGGGGAGCTGTTTTTT
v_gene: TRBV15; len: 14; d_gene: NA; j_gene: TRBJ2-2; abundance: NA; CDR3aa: CATSRDAVSGELFF; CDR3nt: TGTGCCACCAGCAGAGATGCAGTTTCCGGGGAGCTGTTTTTT
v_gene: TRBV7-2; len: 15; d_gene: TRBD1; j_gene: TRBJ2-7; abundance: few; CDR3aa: CASSLGSGQGNEQYF; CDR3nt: TGTGCCAGCAGCTTAGGGTCCGGACAGGGAAACGAGCAGTACTTC
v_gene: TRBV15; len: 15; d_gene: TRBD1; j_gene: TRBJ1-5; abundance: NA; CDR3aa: CATSRDRVSNQPQHF; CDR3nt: TGTGCCACCAGCAGGGACAGGGTCAGCAATCAGCCCCAGCATTTT
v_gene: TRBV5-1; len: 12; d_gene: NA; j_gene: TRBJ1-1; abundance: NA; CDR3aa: CASNPGTTEAFF; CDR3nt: TGCGCCAGCAACCCGGGTACCACTGAAGCTTTCTTT
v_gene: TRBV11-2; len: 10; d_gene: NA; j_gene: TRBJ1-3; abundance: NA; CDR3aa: CASSSNTIYF; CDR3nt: TGTGCCAGCAGCTCGAACACCATATATTTT
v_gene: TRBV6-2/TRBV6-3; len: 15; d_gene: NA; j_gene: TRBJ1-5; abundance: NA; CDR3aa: CASSYSRGQNQPQHF; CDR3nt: TGTGCCAGCAGTTACTCGAGAGGACAGAATCAGCCCCAGCATTTT
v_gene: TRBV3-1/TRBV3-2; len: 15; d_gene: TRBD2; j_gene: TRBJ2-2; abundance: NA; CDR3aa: CASSLRTSGTGELFF; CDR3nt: TGTGCCAGCAGCCTTAGGACTAGCGGGACCGGGGAGCTGTTTTTT
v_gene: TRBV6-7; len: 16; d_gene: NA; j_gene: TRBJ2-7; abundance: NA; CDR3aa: CASSPRDGQPSYEQYF; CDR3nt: TGTGCCAGCAGTCCTCGGGACGGACAACCCTCCTACGAGCAGTACTTC
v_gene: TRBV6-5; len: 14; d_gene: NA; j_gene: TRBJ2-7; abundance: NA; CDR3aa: CASNSRQGVYEQYF; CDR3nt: TGTGCCAGCAATTCTAGGCAAGGAGTCTACGAGCAGTACTTC
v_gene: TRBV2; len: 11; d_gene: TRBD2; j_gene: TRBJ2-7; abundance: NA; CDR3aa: CAIWTSGEQYF; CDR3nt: TGTGCCATTTGGACTAGCGGCGAGCAGTACTTC
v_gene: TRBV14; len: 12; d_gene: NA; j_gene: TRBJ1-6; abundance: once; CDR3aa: CASSQYNSPLHF; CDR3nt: TGTGCCAGCAGCCAATATAATTCACCCCTCCACTTT
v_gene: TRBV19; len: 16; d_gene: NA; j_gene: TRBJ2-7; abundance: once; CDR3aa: CASSRFLRTEPYEQYF; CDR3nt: TGTGCCAGTAGTCGCTTTCTCCGGACGGAGCCCTACGAGCAGTACTTC
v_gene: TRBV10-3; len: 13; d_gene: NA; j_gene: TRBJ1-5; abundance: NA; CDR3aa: CAISTERNQPQHF; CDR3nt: TGTGCCATCAGTACAGAGCGCAATCAGCCCCAGCATTTT
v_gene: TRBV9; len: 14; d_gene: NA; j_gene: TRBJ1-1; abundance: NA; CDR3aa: CASSVESQATEAFF; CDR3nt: TGTGCCAGCAGCGTAGAGAGCCAGGCGACTGAAGCTTTCTTT
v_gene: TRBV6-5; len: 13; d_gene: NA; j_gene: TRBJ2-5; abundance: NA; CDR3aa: CASRLRHQETQYF; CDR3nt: TGTGCCAGCAGACTCCGACACCAAGAGACCCAGTACTTC
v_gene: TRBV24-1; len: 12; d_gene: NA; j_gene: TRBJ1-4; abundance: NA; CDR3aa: CASQNELGKLFF; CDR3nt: TGTGCCTCTCAGAATGAGTTAGGAAAACTGTTTTTT
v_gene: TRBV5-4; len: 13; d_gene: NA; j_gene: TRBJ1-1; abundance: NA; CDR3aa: CASEPRGGTEAFF; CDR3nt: TGTGCCAGCGAGCCAAGAGGGGGCACTGAAGCTTTCTTT
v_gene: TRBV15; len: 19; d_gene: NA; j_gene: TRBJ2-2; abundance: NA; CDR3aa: CATSRDRGGTGALTGELFF; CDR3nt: TGTGCCACCAGCAGAGATAGGGGTGGAACGGGAGCCCTGACCGGGGAGCTGTTTTTT
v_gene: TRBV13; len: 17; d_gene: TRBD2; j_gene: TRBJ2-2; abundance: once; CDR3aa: CASSSNPGLANTGELFF; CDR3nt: TGTGCCAGCAGCTCGAACCCGGGACTAGCGAACACCGGGGAGCTGTTTTTT